These 23 T cell receptor beta chains originate from one sample sequenced in a study of T cell responses to AZD1222 COVID-19 vaccine. Clones were read by immunoSEQ multiplex PCR, and TCRdb kept only the in-frame ones, dropping some. The sample lists about 140,000 clones, more than 75% occurring once. Specimen: peripheral blood, collected on day 0 of AZD1222 vaccination. These receptors came from an adult in good health.

The chain is built from TRBV7-3 and TRBJ1-1, with a possible D match to TRBD1 (6 bases). With 4 bases removed from V and 5 bases from J, the gap between germline ends came to 11 bases. Germline CDR1 and CDR2: SGHTA and FQGTGA. CDR3 length: 13 amino acids. The CDR3, as DNA: TGTGCCAGCAGCTCAGGGGAGCGGACTGAAGCTTTCTTT. Residues: CASSSGERTEAFF.

The V call is TRBV11-2, the J call TRBJ1-3; TRBD1 agrees at 9 bases. CDR3 length: 16 amino acids. Germline-derived CDR1 and CDR2 are SGHAT and FQNNGV. V trimming: 4 bases; J trimming: 4 bases; junction bases outside the gene matches: 8. The CDR3: CASSWGTGLGGNTIYF. CDR3 DNA sequence: TGTGCCAGCAGCTGGGGGACAGGGCTAGGAGGAAACACCATATATTTT.

This clone was recorded a few times. V and J are TRBV6-1 and TRBJ1-3, with D perhaps matching TRBD1 (6 bases). V dropped 1 base and J dropped 0 bases, with 7 bases sitting between them. The germline CDR1 and CDR2 sequences are MNHNS and SASEGT. There are 15 residues in the CDR3. The CDR3 DNA reads as TGTGCCAGCAGTGAAGGGACAGTCTCTGGAAACACCATATATTTT. Protein product: CASSEGTVSGNTIYF.

The chain links TRBV5-1 to TRBJ1-1; the D gene is possibly TRBD1 (5 bases). Trimming stripped 7 bases from V and 2 bases from J, with 18 bases between. The CDR3 extends over 15 amino acids. Germline V gives CDR1 SGHRS, CDR2 YFSETQ. The CDR3 loop reads CASRVGTEANTEAFF. The DNA of the CDR3 is TGCGCCAGCCGCGTCGGGACCGAGGCTAACACTGAAGCTTTCTTT.

V is TRBV28 and J is TRBJ1-6; the D gene is possibly TRBD1 (5 bases). CDR3 length equals 15 residues. V was clipped by 7 bases and J by 6 bases, with 16 bases between them. The V gene's germline CDR1 is MDHEN and CDR2 SYDVKM. CDR3: CASTLGGFGNSPLHF. The CDR3 nucleotides read TGTGCCAGCACCCTGGGGGGTTTCGGTAATTCACCCCTCCACTTT.

The V and J genes are TRBV5-1 and TRBJ1-4, with 10 nucleotides matching TRBD1. This CDR3 has 16 amino acids. The V gene end was trimmed by 0 bases and the J gene end by 6 bases; junction bases not matched to a gene: 5. From germline, CDR1 is SGHRS and CDR2 YFSETQ. CDR3 residues: CASSLGDRGLDEKLFF. In nucleotides, the CDR3 is TGCGCCAGCAGCTTGGGAGACAGGGGGCTCGATGAAAAACTGTTTTTT. Together with reference TRBV5-1 and TRBJ1-4, the CDR3 gives the full variable domain: KAGVTQTPRYLIKTRGQQVTLSCSPISGHRSVSWYQQTPGQGLQFLFEYFSETQRNKGNFPGRFSGRQFSNSRSEMNVSTLELGDSALYLCASSLGDRGLDEKLFFGSGTQLSVL.

This chain links TRBV6-1 with TRBJ2-2; TRBD1 matches at 7 bases. V was clipped by 4 bases and J by 5 bases; unmatched bases: 19. Looked up from germline, CDR1 is MNHNS and CDR2 is SASEGT. The CDR3 is 19 amino acids. As DNA, the CDR3 is TGTGCCAGCAGTGGAACAAGGAACTCCTACAGGGGATGGACCGGGGAGCTGTTTTTT. Residues: CASSGTRNSYRGWTGELFF.

J is TRBJ2-1 and V is TRBV5-1; 10 nucleotides line up with TRBD1. Germline lookup yields CDR1 SGHRS and CDR2 YFSETQ. Germline trimming cut 6 bases from V and 5 bases from J; bases unmatched to any gene: 11. The CDR3 totals 16 residues. The CDR3 nucleotides are TGCGCCAGCACCATCGGGTGGGGACAGGGGAACAATGAGCAGTTCTTC. The encoded protein is CASTIGWGQGNNEQFF.

The chain recombines TRBV28 with TRBJ1-5; D is undetermined. The CDR3 runs to 14 residues. Trimming shortened V by 3 bases and J by 0 bases, and 6 bases separated the two germline ends. The germline V gene encodes CDR1 MDHEN and CDR2 SYDVKM. This CDR3 is CASSFQISNQPQHF. DNA for the CDR3: TGTGCCAGCAGTTTTCAGATTAGCAATCAGCCCCAGCATTTT. Full variable domain (rest looked up from reference TRBV28 and TRBJ1-5): DVKVTQSSRYLVKRTGEKVFLECVQDMDHENMFWYRQDPGLGLRLIYFSYDVKMKEKGDIPEGYSVSREKKERFSLILESASTNQTSMYLCASSFQISNQPQHFGDGTRLSIL.

At least ten counts were recorded for this clone. The chain joins TRBV7-9 to TRBJ2-7; the D is unclear. This CDR3 is built from 12 residues. Looked up from germline, CDR1 is SEHNR and CDR2 is FQNEAQ (reference sequence). V dropped 5 bases and J dropped 10 bases, with 15 bases sitting between them. The chain's CDR3 is CASSPEERLQYF. The DNA for the CDR3 is TGTGCCAGCAGCCCCGAGGAACGGCTCCAGTACTTC.

The chain couples TRBV19 to TRBJ1-1; weak D call: TRBD1 (5 bases). Germline values: CDR1 LNHDA, CDR2 SQIVND (reference sequence). This CDR3 has 14 amino acids. Trimming removed 6 bases at V and 0 bases at J, with 11 bases between. CDR3 sequence: CASSFDRMNTEAFF. The CDR3, as DNA: TGTGCCAGTAGCTTCGACAGAATGAACACTGAAGCTTTCTTT.

The chain joins TRBV5-1 to TRBJ2-5; 11 bases agree with TRBD1. J was trimmed by 2 bases and V by 2 bases; bases with no gene match: 5. CDR1 is SGHRS, CDR2 YFSETQ, per germline. The length of the CDR3 is 16 residues. DNA for the CDR3: TGCGCCAGCAGCTTCTGGGACAGGGGGAATCAAGAGACCCAGTACTTC. The encoded protein is CASSFWDRGNQETQYF.

V is TRBV5-8 and J is TRBJ1-3; D ambiguous. CDR1 is SGHTS, CDR2 YDEGEE, per germline. V dropped 4 bases and J dropped 0 bases, with 11 bases sitting between them. The CDR3 has 15 residues. The CDR3 spells CASSLGFFSGNTIYF. CDR3 DNA sequence: TGTGCCAGCAGCCTAGGGTTCTTCTCTGGAAACACCATATATTTT. The full variable domain, its missing parts supplied by reference TRBV5-8 and TRBJ1-3, is EAGVTQSPTHLIKTRGQQATLRCSPISGHTSVYWYQQALGLGLQFLLWYDEGEERNRGNFPPRFSGRQFPNYSSELNVNALELEDSALYLCASSLGFFSGNTIYFGEGSWLTVV.

The chain joins TRBV28 to TRBJ2-7; D perhaps matches TRBD1 (6 bases). The V and J ends lost 5 bases and 3 bases respectively, with 11 bases between them. The CDR3 runs 13 residues. The germline CDR1 and CDR2 sequences are MDHEN and SYDVKM. CDR3 loop: CASSTGTNYEQYF. For the CDR3, the DNA is TGTGCCAGCAGTACCGGGACAAACTACGAGCAGTACTTC.

The V and J genes are TRBV25-1 and TRBJ1-4; 8 bases map to TRBD1. Trimming removed 5 bases from V and 6 bases from J; junction bases left unmatched: 8. The germline V gene encodes CDR1 MGHDK and CDR2 SYGVNS. The CDR3 is 15 residues long. The CDR3 is CASSSGQGWDEKLFF. CDR3 DNA sequence: TGTGCCAGCAGTTCTGGACAGGGATGGGATGAAAAACTGTTTTTT.

This rearrangement joins TRBV5-4 to TRBJ2-3; weak D call: TRBD1 (6 bases). The V and J ends lost 3 bases and 0 bases respectively, with 14 bases between them. Germline values: CDR1 SGHNT, CDR2 YYREEE (reference sequence). The length of the CDR3 is 16 residues. Here the CDR3 DNA reads TGTGCCAGCAGCTCCGACCCGGGACAAAGCACAGATACGCAGTATTTT. Translated: CASSSDPGQSTDTQYF.

This clone was counted a single time. V is TRBV6-5 and J is TRBJ1-2; TRBD1 aligns across 11 bases. The CDR3 extends over 13 amino acids. CDR1 and CDR2 from the germline V gene are MNHEY and SVGAGI. The CDR3 sequence: CVIGQGAGYGYTF. In DNA, the CDR3 is TGTGTTATCGGACAGGGGGCAGGCTATGGCTACACCTTC.

This clone was observed a few times. This CDR3 is CASSHRTGDTEAFF. CDR3 nucleotide sequence: TGCGCCAGCAGCCACCGAACAGGGGACACTGAAGCTTTCTTT. The chain employs TRBV4-1 and TRBJ1-1; 7 positions match TRBD1. This CDR3 region has 14 residues. The germline CDR1 and CDR2 sequences are MGHRA and YSYEKL. The trim removed 3 bases at V and 3 bases at J, leaving 4 bases unmatched.

The chain is built from TRBV6-5 and TRBJ1-3; D may be TRBD1 (5 bases). Germline CDR1 MNHEY, CDR2 SVGAGI. The CDR3 contains 14 residues. V was cut by 6 bases and J by 0 bases, with 9 bases left in between. DNA of the CDR3: TGTGCCAGCAGCGACAGACTCTCTGGAAACACCATATATTTT. This gives the protein CASSDRLSGNTIYF.

The chain employs TRBV10-2 and TRBJ2-5; D is perhaps TRBD1 (6 bases). V lost 2 bases and J 1 base, leaving 8 bases between the germline ends. The CDR3 runs to 14 residues. Germline loops: CDR1 WSHSY, CDR2 SAAADI. The chain's CDR3 is CASSEQGPQETQYF. The DNA of the CDR3 is TGCGCCAGCAGTGAGCAGGGGCCCCAAGAGACCCAGTACTTC.

In this sample, this clone turned up a few times. V and J are TRBV5-5 and TRBJ1-1; possible D gene TRBD1, 6 bases. Per the germline V gene, CDR1 is SGHKS and CDR2 is YYEKEE (reference sequence). This CDR3 is built from 15 residues. The germline V and J ends were trimmed by 2 bases and 5 bases, with 16 bases remaining between them. The CDR3 sequence is CASSFYPGVETEAFF. For the CDR3, the DNA is TGTGCCAGCAGCTTTTATCCAGGGGTAGAAACTGAAGCTTTCTTT.

The J gene is TRBJ1-1, the V gene TRBV27; TRBD1 agrees at 7 bases. This CDR3 spans 17 amino acids. Germline loops: CDR1 MNHEY, CDR2 SMNVEV (reference sequence). Germline trimming cut 5 bases from V and 1 base from J; bases unmatched to any gene: 13. CDR3 sequence (DNA): TGTGCCAGCAGTCCGAGCAAACTGACAGGGAGGAACACTGAAGCTTTCTTT. This translates into CASSPSKLTGRNTEAFF.

J is TRBJ1-2 and V is TRBV14, with a weak D call TRBD1 (6 bases). The CDR3 contains 14 residues. Trimming took off 4 bases at V and 8 bases at J, with 17 bases between the two ends. The germline gives CDR1 SGHDN, CDR2 FVKESK. In nucleotides, the CDR3 is TGTGCCAGCAGCCTCCAGGCAGGGGTAGGAGGCTACACCTTC. Its translation is CASSLQAGVGGYTF.